This entry describes one TCR beta chain. This clonotype was seen a handful of times. The target of this receptor is not known. No base qualities exist here, and no much larger clone lies one base off it. The junction shows trimming of 6 bases on V and 1 base on J, plus 6 bases between the germline ends. There are 12 amino acids in the CDR3, from cysteine to phenylalanine inclusive. Only CDR3 DNA is held: 36 bases, read in frame from base 1. Sequences MNHEY (CDR1) and SVGEGT (CDR2) are obtained from the germline V gene. Preparation of the library involved RT-PCR. These reads were obtained on an Illumina HiSeq 2500. TCRdb reprocessed the public reads (quality trimming at Q25 with fastp, clone calling with MiXCR) and kept in-frame beta chains. Identical CDR3 proteins give one entry, which carries the most common genes and DNA. The sample table lists about 160,000 distinct CDR3 sequences, roughly 11% of them with a count of one. Roughly 12% of the sample is held by the ten biggest clonotypes.

The data originate from a study of response to subunit inactivated influenza vaccine (dated by TCRdb to 2016 to 2019). Some background on the complete study: The study used deep quantitative T cell receptor repertoire profiling to track responses to a trivalent subunit inactivated influenza vaccine. Study-wide findings and limitations: The authors proposed that each seasonal influenza vaccination may bring in only a limited number of new T cells.

The time point label here, explained by the study, means: approximately 40 days after influenza vaccine administration. The V and J segments used are TRBV6-2 or TRBV6-3 and TRBJ1-1, with a tentative D gene TRBD1 over 5 matching bases. The input for sequencing was non-naive T cells sorted from PBMCs, taken 40 to 50 days after vaccination. The cell subset or site label, read with the paper, signifies: memory T cell fraction. This clonotype was sampled from a man aged 45-60 years who received an inactivated influenza vaccine. Donor details come from another sample of the same person, matched by shared clones. Read as DNA, the sequence is TGTGCCAGCAGCCAGGGGAACACTGAAGCTTTCTTT. Translated, it gives CASSQGNTEAFF.